These 20 T cell receptor beta chains came from one sample sequenced in a study of blood T cell repertoires in COVID-19. Using immunoSEQ multiplex PCR, the repertoire was profiled, and TCRdb retains in-frame clones only, with some absent. Here the sample spans some 350,000 clones, over 70% being singletons. The sequencing sample was made of peripheral blood. All receptors come from a woman aged 50 to 60 with COVID-19, enrolled during active disease.

The chain combines TRBV3-1 (or the pseudogene TRBV3-2) with TRBJ2-1; 11 positions agree with TRBD2. This CDR3 region has 15 residues. The V gene end was trimmed by 4 bases and the J gene end by 5 bases; junction bases not matched to a gene: 4. Per the germline V gene, CDR1 is LGHDT and CDR2 is YNNKEL (reference sequence). The CDR3 spells CASSRPGLADNEQFF. CDR3 DNA sequence: TGTGCCAGCAGCCGACCGGGACTAGCGGACAATGAGCAGTTCTTC.

The chain is built from TRBV20-1 and TRBJ2-1; possible D gene TRBD2, 6 bases. The CDR3 has 16 amino acids. Germline CDR1 DFQATT, CDR2 SNEGSKA (reference sequence). Trimming took off 3 bases at V and 1 base at J, with 16 bases between the two ends. The CDR3 nucleotides read TGCAGTGCTAGTCCCCTTGGCGGGATTTCCTACAATGAGCAGTTCTTC. Translating it yields CSASPLGGISYNEQFF.

The chain links TRBV3-1 (or the pseudogene TRBV3-2) to TRBJ2-7, with a possible D match to TRBD1 (6 bases). Germline V gives CDR1 LGHDT, CDR2 YNNKEL (reference sequence). This CDR3 comprises 15 residues. Trimming shortened V by 3 bases and J by 2 bases, and 14 bases separated the two germline ends. CDR3 in amino acids: CASSQRLRGTYEQYF. The CDR3 DNA follows: TGTGCCAGCAGCCAGCGCCTCAGGGGAACCTACGAGCAGTACTTC.

The rearrangement joins TRBV25-1 to TRBJ2-5; no definite D call. The CDR3 has 14 amino acids. Trimming shortened V by 0 bases and J by 0 bases, and 5 bases separated the two germline ends. Per the germline V gene, CDR1 is MGHDK and CDR2 is SYGVNS. The CDR3 here is CASSEYVHQETQYF. The DNA of the CDR3 is TGTGCCAGCAGTGAATACGTCCACCAAGAGACCCAGTACTTC.

J is TRBJ1-1 and V is TRBV21-1; no check of the table's D call, TRBD1, against the DNA was made. TRBV21-1 is marked as a pseudogene. This CDR3 has 12 amino acids. DNA for the CDR3: TGTGCCAGCAGCAAAAACCCAGCTGAAGCTTTCTTT. Its protein is CASSKNPAEAFF.

The count of this clone is one. The V call is TRBV7-9, the J call TRBJ1-2, with 11 bases fitting TRBD1. CDR3 length: 16 residues. With V trimmed by 4 bases and J by 7 bases, 11 bases remained unmatched. Per germline, CDR1 SEHNR and CDR2 FQNEAQ (reference sequence). The CDR3 region is CASSSSRGQGAVGYTF. CDR3 bases: TGTGCCAGCAGCTCCTCACGAGGACAGGGGGCGGTTGGCTACACCTTC.

This rearrangement joins TRBV4-1 to TRBJ2-7; D might be TRBD1 (6 bases). The CDR3 has 15 residues. CDR1 and CDR2 from the germline V gene are MGHRA and YSYEKL. Deletions cut 4 bases from V and 5 bases from J, with 18 bases between. This CDR3 is CASSPTGFLFDEQYF. CDR3 DNA: TGCGCCAGCAGCCCGACAGGTTTTTTGTTTGACGAGCAGTACTTC.

The V and J genes are TRBV21-1 and TRBJ1-2; the table's D call, TRBD1, has no DNA check behind it. TRBV21-1 counts as a pseudogene. This CDR3 is built from 16 residues. The CDR3 nucleotides are TGTGCCAGCAGCGGGCTAAGGACAGGGGGACGAGGAGGCTACACCTTC. It translates to CASSGLRTGGRGGYTF.

V and J are TRBV7-2 and TRBJ2-7; the D gene is possibly TRBD1 (6 bases). The CDR3 is 14 residues long. CDR1 SGHTA and CDR2 FQGNSA come from the germline V gene. The V and J ends lost 6 bases and 6 bases respectively, with 18 bases between them. CDR3 in amino acids: CASSLQGFGSEQYF. The CDR3 DNA is TGTGCCAGCAGTCTACAGGGATTTGGAAGCGAGCAGTACTTC.

The chain links TRBV18 to TRBJ1-2; D gene ambiguous. V was clipped by 6 bases and J by 6 bases, with 20 bases between them. Germline CDR1 is KGHSH and CDR2 is LQKENI. This CDR3 is 15 amino acids long. CDR3 in DNA: TGTGCCAGCTCGGAGGCCGCAGGCGGTAGTAATGGCTACACCTTC. It is translated as CASSEAAGGSNGYTF.

The genes are TRBV14 and TRBJ2-2, with D tentatively TRBD2 (6 bases). The CDR3 length is 14 residues. Deletions cut 5 bases from V and 7 bases from J, with 14 bases between. Germline values: CDR1 SGHDN, CDR2 FVKESK. The CDR3 spells CASSGRRGGGELFF. The DNA of the CDR3 is TGTGCCAGCAGCGGACGAAGGGGAGGCGGGGAGCTGTTTTTT.

This chain joins TRBV6-2 or TRBV6-3 and TRBJ2-7; D remains ambiguous. CDR3 length: 14 amino acids. V lost 2 bases and J 1 base, leaving 9 bases between the germline ends. Germline V gene lookup returns CDR1 MNHEY and CDR2 SVGEGT. The CDR3 here is CASSYVAASYEQYF. CDR3 sequence (DNA): TGTGCCAGCAGTTACGTGGCGGCATCCTACGAGCAGTACTTC.

Remarks on this clone: This CDR3 is also generated by other DNA sequences in the sample. For the CDR3, the DNA is TGTGCCAGCAGCTTAGCACTAGCGGATACGCAGTATTTT. Translating it yields CASSLALADTQYF. The chain couples TRBV7-2 to TRBJ2-3, with TRBD2 matching 7 bases. The CDR3 covers 13 residues. V gave up 0 bases and J gave up 6 bases; unmatched junction bases: 0. CDR1 SGHTA and CDR2 FQGNSA come from the germline V gene. The variable domain in full, completed from reference TRBV7-2 and TRBJ2-3, reads GAGVSQSPSNKVTEKGKDVELRCDPISGHTALYWYRQSLGQGLEFLIYFQGNSAPDKSGLPSDRFSAERTGGSVSTLTIQRTQQEDSAVYLCASSLALADTQYFGPGTRLTVL.

This chain joins TRBV27 and TRBJ2-1; possible D gene TRBD2, 5 bases. V lost 5 bases and J 8 bases, leaving 13 bases between the germline ends. The CDR3 totals 13 residues. Germline V gene sequence: CDR1 MNHEY, CDR2 SMNVEV (reference sequence). The CDR3 reads CASSPGLLDEQFF. DNA of the CDR3: TGTGCCAGCAGTCCCGGACTCCTCGATGAGCAGTTCTTC.

The chain joins TRBV5-6 to TRBJ2-7; 8 bases are shared with TRBD1. CDR1 is SGHDT and CDR2 is YYEEEE in the germline V gene. The CDR3 length is 14 residues. V shed 4 bases and J 5 bases; nucleotides not matched to a gene: 8. CDR3 DNA sequence: TGTGCCAGCAGCACAGGACAGGGTCTCCACGAGCAGTACTTC. As protein: CASSTGQGLHEQYF.

The CDR3 loop reads CASSFPGGDTQYF. The CDR3 region has the DNA TGTGCCAGCAGTTTCCCAGGGGGCGATACGCAGTATTTT. This chain connects TRBV27 to TRBJ2-3; 8 positions agree with TRBD1. The CDR3 has 13 amino acids. Losses at the gene ends were 3 bases for V and 6 bases for J; bases not matched to a gene: 2. The germline V gene encodes CDR1 MNHEY and CDR2 SMNVEV (reference sequence).

This chain uses TRBV5-1 with TRBJ2-7, with a tentative D call TRBD1 (6 bases). The V gene's germline CDR1 is SGHRS and CDR2 YFSETQ. The V gene lost 6 bases and the J gene lost 0 bases, with 13 bases spanning the gap. The CDR3 is made up of 14 amino acids. The CDR3 reads CASTSWDNSYEQYF. The CDR3 DNA reads as TGCGCCAGCACCAGTTGGGACAACTCCTACGAGCAGTACTTC.

J is TRBJ2-7 and V is TRBV11-3, with 13 bases identical to TRBD2. The junction had 3 bases not matched to a gene; V was cut back by 5 bases and J by 2 bases. Per the germline V gene, CDR1 is SGHNT and CDR2 is YENEEA. The CDR3 consists of 15 residues. CDR3 bases: TGTGCCAGCAGCCACGGACTAGCGGGGGCCTACGAGCAGTACTTC. Protein: CASSHGLAGAYEQYF.

This chain joins TRBV4-3 and TRBJ2-5; a possible D gene is TRBD2 (5 bases). V lost 2 bases and J 7 bases, leaving 14 bases between the germline ends. This CDR3 spans 14 amino acids. Germline V gives CDR1 LGHNA, CDR2 YSLEER. CDR3 nucleotide sequence: TGCGCCAGCAGCCAAATGATAGGCCGGGGGACCCAGTACTTC. Protein product: CASSQMIGRGTQYF.

This chain's CDR3 is CASSGRNWGGELFF. The CDR3 DNA reads as TGTGCCTCCAGCGGGAGGAACTGGGGCGGGGAGCTGTTTTTT. The chain recombines TRBV19 with TRBJ2-2; 9 nucleotides match TRBD2. CDR1 is LNHDA and CDR2 is SQIVND in the germline V gene (reference sequence). The ends lost 11 bases at V and 7 bases at J; junction bases unmatched: 11. The CDR3 covers 14 residues.